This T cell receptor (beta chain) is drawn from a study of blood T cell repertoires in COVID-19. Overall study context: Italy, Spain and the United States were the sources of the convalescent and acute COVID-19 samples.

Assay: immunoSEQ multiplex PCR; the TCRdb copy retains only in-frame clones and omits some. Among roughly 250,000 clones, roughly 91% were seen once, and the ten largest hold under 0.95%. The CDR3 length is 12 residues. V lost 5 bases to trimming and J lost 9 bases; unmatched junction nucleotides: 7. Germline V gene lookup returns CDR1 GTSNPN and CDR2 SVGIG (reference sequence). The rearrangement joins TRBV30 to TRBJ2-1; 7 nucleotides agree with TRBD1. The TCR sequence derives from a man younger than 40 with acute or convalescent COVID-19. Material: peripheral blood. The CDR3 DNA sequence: TGTGCCTGGGCAAGGGGGCGCCTTGAGCAGTTCTTC. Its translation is CAWARGRLEQFF.